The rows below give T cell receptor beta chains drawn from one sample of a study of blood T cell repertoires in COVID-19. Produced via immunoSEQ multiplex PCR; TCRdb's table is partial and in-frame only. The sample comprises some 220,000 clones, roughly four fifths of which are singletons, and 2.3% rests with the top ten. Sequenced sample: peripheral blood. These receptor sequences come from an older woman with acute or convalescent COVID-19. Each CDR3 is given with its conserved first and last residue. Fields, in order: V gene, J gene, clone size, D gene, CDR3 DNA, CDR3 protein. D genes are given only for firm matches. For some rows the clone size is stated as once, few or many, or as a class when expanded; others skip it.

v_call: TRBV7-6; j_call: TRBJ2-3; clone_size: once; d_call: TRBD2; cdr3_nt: TGTGCCAGCAGCCCGGCGACTAGCGGGGGAAAAGATACGCAGTATTTT; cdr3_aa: CASSPATSGGKDTQYF
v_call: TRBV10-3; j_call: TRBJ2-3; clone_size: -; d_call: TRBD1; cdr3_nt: TGTGCCATCAGTGATATGGGGGACAGGGGGACAGATACGCAGTATTTT; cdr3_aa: CAISDMGDRGTDTQYF
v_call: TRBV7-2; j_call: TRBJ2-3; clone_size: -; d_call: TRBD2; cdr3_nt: TGTGCCAGCAGCGCTAGCGGGGCCACAGATACGCAGTATTTT; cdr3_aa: CASSASGATDTQYF
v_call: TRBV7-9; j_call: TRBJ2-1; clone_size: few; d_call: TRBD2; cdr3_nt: TGTGCCAGCAGCTTAGGACGGGGGGGTAACAATGAGCAGTTCTTC; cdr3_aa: CASSLGRGGNNEQFF
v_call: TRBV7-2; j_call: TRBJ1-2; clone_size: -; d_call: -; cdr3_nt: TGTGCCAGCAGCCGCACCGTGGGGCCTTATGGCTACACCTTC; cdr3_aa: CASSRTVGPYGYTF
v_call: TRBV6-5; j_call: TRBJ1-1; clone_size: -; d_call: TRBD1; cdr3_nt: TGTGCCAGCAGCCCCCGACAGGGAATGAACACTGAAGCTTTCTTT; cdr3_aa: CASSPRQGMNTEAFF
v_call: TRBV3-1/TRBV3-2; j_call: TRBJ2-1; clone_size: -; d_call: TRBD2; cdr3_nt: TGTGCCAGCAGCCAAATCGCCGGGACTAGCTTATACAATGAGCAGTTCTTC; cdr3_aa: CASSQIAGTSLYNEQFF
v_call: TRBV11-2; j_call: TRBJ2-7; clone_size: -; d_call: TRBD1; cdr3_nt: TGTGCCAGCAGCTCCCCGGCACAGGGGTCTTACGAGCAGTACTTC; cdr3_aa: CASSSPAQGSYEQYF
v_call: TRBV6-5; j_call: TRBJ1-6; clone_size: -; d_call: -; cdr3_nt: TGTGCCAGCAGTTACTCGATCCCGAGGCAAAATTCACCCCTCCACTTT; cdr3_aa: CASSYSIPRQNSPLHF
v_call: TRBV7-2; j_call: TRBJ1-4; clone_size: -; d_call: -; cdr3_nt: TGTGCCAGCAGCAGGAAGGCAGACATCAATGAAAAACTGTTTTTT; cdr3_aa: CASSRKADINEKLFF
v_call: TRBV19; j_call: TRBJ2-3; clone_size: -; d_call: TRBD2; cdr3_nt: TGTGCCAGTAACCACCCGACTAGCGGCACAGATACGCAGTATTTT; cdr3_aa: CASNHPTSGTDTQYF
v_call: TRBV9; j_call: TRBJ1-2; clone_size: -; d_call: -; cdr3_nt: TGTGCCAGCAGCGTAGATGCACAGCTTGACTATGGCTACACCTTC; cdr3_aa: CASSVDAQLDYGYTF
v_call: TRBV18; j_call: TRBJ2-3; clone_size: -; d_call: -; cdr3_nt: TGTGCCAGCTCACAGGGGGGGACAGATACGCAGTATTTT; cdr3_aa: CASSQGGTDTQYF
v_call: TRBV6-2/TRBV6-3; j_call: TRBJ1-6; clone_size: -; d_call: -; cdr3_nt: TGTGCCAGCAGTTATGGGGGGGGCAGCGTTAATTCACCCCTCCACTTT; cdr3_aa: CASSYGGGSVNSPLHF
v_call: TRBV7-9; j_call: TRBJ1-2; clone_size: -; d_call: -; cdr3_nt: TGTGCCAGCAGCTTAGCGTTCCCAGGGGCTAACTATGGCTACACCTTC; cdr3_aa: CASSLAFPGANYGYTF
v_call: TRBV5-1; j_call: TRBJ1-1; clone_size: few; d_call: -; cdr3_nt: TGCGCCAGCAGCTTAGCGAACAGGGTAGGGTCGGATGAAGCTTTCTTT; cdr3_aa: CASSLANRVGSDEAFF
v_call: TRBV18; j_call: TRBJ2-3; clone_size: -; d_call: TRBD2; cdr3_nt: TGTGCCAGCTCAGAACTAGCGGGGGTTCTAGGTCGCACAGATACGCAGTATTTT; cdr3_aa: CASSELAGVLGRTDTQYF
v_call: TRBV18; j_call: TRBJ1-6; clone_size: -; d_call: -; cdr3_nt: TGTGCCAGCTCACCAGAGGTAGTCAGGGCAGGCTCACCCCTCCACTTT; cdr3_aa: CASSPEVVRAGSPLHF
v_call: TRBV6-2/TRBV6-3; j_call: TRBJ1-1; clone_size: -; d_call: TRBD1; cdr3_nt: TGTGCCAGCAGTGCGGGACAGGGGGTTTCTGAAGCTTTCTTT; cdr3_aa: CASSAGQGVSEAFF
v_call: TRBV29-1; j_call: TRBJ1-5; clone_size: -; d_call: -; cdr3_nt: TGCAGCGTTGGAGCCAACAATCAGCCCCAGCATTTT; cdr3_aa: CSVGANNQPQHF
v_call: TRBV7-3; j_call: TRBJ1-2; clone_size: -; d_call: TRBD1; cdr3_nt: TGTGCCAGCAGCCGTGGGACAGGGGGTACGTATGGCTACACCTTC; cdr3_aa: CASSRGTGGTYGYTF
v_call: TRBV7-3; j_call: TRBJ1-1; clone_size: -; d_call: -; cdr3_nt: TGTGCCAGCAGCTCCCGCCCGGGCACTGAAGCTTTCTTT; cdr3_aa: CASSSRPGTEAFF
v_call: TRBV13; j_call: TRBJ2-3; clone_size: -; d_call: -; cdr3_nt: TGTGCCAGCAGCTTTGAGAGCACAGATACGCAGTATTTT; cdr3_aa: CASSFESTDTQYF
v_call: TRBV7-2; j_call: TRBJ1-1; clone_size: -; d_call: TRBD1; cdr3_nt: TGTGCCAGCAGCTTTGGGACAGGGTTGAGGACTGAAGCTTTCTTT; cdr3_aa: CASSFGTGLRTEAFF
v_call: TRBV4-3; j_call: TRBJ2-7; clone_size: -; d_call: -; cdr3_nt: TGCGCCAGCAGCCAAAACAGGGCATTAACCTACGAGCAGTACTTC; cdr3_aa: CASSQNRALTYEQYF
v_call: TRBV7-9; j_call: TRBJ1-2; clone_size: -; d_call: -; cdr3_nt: TGTGCCAGCAGCTTAGCTGTAGCTAACTATGGCTACACCTTC; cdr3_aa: CASSLAVANYGYTF
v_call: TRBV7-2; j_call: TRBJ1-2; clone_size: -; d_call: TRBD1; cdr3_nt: TGTGCCAGCAGCTCGACAGGGGTCTACGGCTACACCTTC; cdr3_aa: CASSSTGVYGYTF
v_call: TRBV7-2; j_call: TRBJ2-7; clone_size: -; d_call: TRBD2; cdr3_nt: TGTGCCAGCAGTCTTCTAGCGGCGGAAGAGCAGTACTTC; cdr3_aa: CASSLLAAEEQYF
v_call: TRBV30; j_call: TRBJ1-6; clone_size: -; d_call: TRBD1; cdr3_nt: TGTGCCTGGAGCGCAGGACAGGGTAGCTCACCCCTCCACTTT; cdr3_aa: CAWSAGQGSSPLHF
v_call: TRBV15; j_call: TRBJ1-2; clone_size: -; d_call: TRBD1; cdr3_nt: TGTGCCACACAGCCGGGACAGGGGAACTATGGCTACACCTTC; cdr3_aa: CATQPGQGNYGYTF
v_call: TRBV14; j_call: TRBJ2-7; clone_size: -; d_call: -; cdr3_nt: TGTGCCAGCAGCCAAGTAAGGATCATGGGCCGAACTAGCTCCTACGAGCAGTACTTC; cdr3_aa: CASSQVRIMGRTSSYEQYF
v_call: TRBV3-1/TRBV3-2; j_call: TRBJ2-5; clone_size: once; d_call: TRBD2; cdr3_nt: TGTGCCAGCAGCCAAGGGGGAGGGAGGGAGACCCAGTACTTC; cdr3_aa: CASSQGGGRETQYF
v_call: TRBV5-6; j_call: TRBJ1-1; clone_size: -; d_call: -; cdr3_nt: TGTGCCAGCAGCTTGGGGCACACTGAAGCTTTCTTT; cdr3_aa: CASSLGHTEAFF
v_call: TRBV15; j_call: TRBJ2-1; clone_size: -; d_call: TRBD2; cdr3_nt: TGTGCCACCAGCAGAGATCGCCTAGCGGGGGGGAGTGAGCAGTTCTTC; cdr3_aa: CATSRDRLAGGSEQFF
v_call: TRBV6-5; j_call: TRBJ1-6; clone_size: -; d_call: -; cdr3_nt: TGTGCCAAAGGGGTTCTGGCTTCACCCCTCCACTTT; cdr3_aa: CAKGVLASPLHF
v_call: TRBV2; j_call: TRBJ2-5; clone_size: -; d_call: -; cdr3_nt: TGTGCCAGCAGCGACCGCGGGCTAGGCCCAGAGACCCAGTACTTC; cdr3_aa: CASSDRGLGPETQYF
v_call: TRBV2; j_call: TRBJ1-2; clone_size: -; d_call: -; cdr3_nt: TGTGCCAGCAGTGAAGGGCCGATCTCTAACTATGGCTACACCTTC; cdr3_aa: CASSEGPISNYGYTF
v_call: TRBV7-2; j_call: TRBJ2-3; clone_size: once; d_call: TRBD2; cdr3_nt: TGTGCCAGCAGCTTAGATAGCGGGGGGGCCGGCAATACGCAGTATTTT; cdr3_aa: CASSLDSGGAGNTQYF
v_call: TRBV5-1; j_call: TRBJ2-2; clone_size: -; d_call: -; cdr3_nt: TGCGCCAGCAGCTTGGGGCCAGCGGCGAACACCGGGGAGCTGTTTTTT; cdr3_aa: CASSLGPAANTGELFF
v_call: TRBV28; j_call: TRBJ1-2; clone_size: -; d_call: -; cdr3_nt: TGTGCCAGCAGTTTAGATGGTGTAGGATCGGGAGGCTACACCTTC; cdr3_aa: CASSLDGVGSGGYTF
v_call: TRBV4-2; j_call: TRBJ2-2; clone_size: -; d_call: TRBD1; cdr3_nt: TGTGCCAGCAGCCTTGGACAGGGACGTGACACCGGGGAGCTGTTTTTT; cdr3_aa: CASSLGQGRDTGELFF
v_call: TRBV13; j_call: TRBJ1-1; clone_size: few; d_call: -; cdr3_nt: TGTGCCAGCAGCTTAACAGGGATTACTGAAGCTTTCTTT; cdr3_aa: CASSLTGITEAFF
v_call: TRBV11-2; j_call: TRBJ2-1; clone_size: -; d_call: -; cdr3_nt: TGTGCCAGCAGCTTAGGGGTTCGGACGATTGGGGCAAATGAGCAGTTCTTC; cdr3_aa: CASSLGVRTIGANEQFF
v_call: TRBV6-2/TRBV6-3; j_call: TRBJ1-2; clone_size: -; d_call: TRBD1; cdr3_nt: TGTGCCAGCAGTTACCTACAGGGGAGCTATGGCTACACCTTC; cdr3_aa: CASSYLQGSYGYTF
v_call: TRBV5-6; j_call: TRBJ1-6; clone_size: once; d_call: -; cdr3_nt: TGTGCCAGCAGCTCGAGGAATTCACCCCTCCACTTT; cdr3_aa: CASSSRNSPLHF